The next 6 T cell receptor beta chains were all read from a single sample in a study of T cell repertoires in cytomegalovirus infection. TCRdb passed the reads through MiXCR, listing each CDR3 protein once. This sample has approximately 730,000 distinct CDR3 sequences, with 25% to 35% found just once. These receptors are not linked to any known antigen. The specimen was cultured CD8+ T cells from PBMCs, collected from culture after CMV antigen stimulation. The receptors come from a human donor in good health (CMV status not recorded). Some clones in this sample may be carry-over from other donors' samples.

In its sample, this clonotype was seen many times. The genes are TRBV7-2 and TRBJ1-2; 7 bases are shared with TRBD1. The ends lost 6 bases at V and 7 bases at J; junction bases unmatched: 2. This CDR3 comprises 11 residues. Germline assignment: CDR1 SGHTA and CDR2 FQGNSA. CDR3 bases: TGTGCCAGCAGTCGGACAGGTGGCTACACCTTC. The encoded protein is CASSRTGGYTF.

CDR3 loop: CASTADGRNTEAFF. The CDR3 bases are TGTGCCAGCACCGCGGACGGAAGGAACACTGAAGCTTTCTTT. V usage is TRBV28 and J usage is TRBJ1-1; no firm D call. The germline gives CDR1 MDHEN, CDR2 SYDVKM. V was trimmed by 7 bases and J by 1 base, leaving 13 bases between them. The CDR3 spans 14 residues.

This clonotype was seen many times. The rearrangement links TRBV7-8 to TRBJ1-5; maybe TRBD1 (6 bases). CDR3 length: 13 residues. V lost 5 bases, J lost 7 bases, and 12 bases lay in between. Germline CDR1 SGHVS, CDR2 FQNEAQ. The CDR3: CASSEGVGQPQHF. The CDR3, as DNA: TGTGCCAGCAGCGAGGGGGTCGGGCAGCCCCAGCATTTT. Variable domain in full (rest from reference TRBV7-8 and TRBJ1-5): GAGVSQSPRYKVAKRGQDVALRCDPISGHVSLFWYQQALGQGPEFLTYFQNEAQLDKSGLPSDRFFAERPEGSVSTLKIQRTQQEDSAVYLCASSEGVGQPQHFGDGTRLSIL.

This clonotype turned up a few times. V gene TRBV6-5 combines with J gene TRBJ1-1; D gene uncertain. The CDR3 covers 13 residues. The V end was cut by 8 bases, the J end by 4 bases, with 14 bases between. The germline V gene encodes CDR1 MNHEY and CDR2 SVGAGI. CDR3 DNA: TGTGCCAGCCTCCAGTTTATGGGCACTGAAGCTTTCTTT. It yields the protein CASLQFMGTEAFF.

A remark on this clonotype: Germline and junction disagree at one end, which may indicate a read error. This sequence joins TRBV4-1 and TRBJ2-1, with D unclear. CDR1 and CDR2 from the germline V gene are MGHRA and YSYEKL. CDR3 length: 13 residues. The CDR3 loop is CASSQYSDNEQFF. CDR3 coding DNA: TGCGCCAGCAGCCAATACTCCGACAATGAGCAGTTCTTC.

V and J are TRBV20-1 and TRBJ2-5, with 8 bases matching TRBD2. From germline, CDR1 is DFQATT and CDR2 SNEGSKA (reference sequence). After removal of 0 bases from V and 5 bases from J, the junction contained 14 bases not matched to a gene. The CDR3 extends over 17 amino acids. The CDR3 protein is CSARDLGGGSTGETQYF. CDR3 nucleotide sequence: TGCAGTGCTAGAGATCTAGGCGGGGGGTCCACGGGGGAGACCCAGTACTTC.